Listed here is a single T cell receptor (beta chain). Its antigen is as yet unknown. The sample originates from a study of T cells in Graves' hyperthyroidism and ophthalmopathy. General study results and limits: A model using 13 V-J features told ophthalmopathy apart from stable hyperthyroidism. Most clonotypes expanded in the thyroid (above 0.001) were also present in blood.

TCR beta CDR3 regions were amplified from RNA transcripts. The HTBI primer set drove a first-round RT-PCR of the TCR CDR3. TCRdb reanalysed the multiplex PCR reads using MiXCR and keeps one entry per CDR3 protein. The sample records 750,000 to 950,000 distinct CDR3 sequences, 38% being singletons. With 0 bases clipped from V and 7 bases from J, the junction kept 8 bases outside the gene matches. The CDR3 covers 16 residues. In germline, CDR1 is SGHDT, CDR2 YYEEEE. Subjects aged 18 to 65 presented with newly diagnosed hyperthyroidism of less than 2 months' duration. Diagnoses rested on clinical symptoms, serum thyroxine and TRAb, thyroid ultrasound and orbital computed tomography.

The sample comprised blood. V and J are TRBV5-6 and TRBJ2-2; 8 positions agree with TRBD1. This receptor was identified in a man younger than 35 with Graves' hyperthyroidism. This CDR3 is CASSLAMGQDDGELFF. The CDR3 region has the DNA TGTGCCAGCAGCTTGGCGATGGGACAGGATGACGGGGAGCTGTTTTTT. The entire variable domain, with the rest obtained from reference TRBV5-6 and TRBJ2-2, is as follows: DAGVTQSPTHLIKTRGQQVTLRCSPKSGHDTVSWYQQALGQGPQFIFQYYEEEERQRGNFPDRFSGHQFPNYSSELNVNALLLGDSALYLCASSLAMGQDDGELFFGEGSRLTVL.